This T cell receptor beta chain was profiled in a study of blood T cell repertoires in COVID-19. Overall study: T cells, B-cell-depleted T cells, or PBMCs supplied cDNA or gDNA.

For this clone: Other nucleotide sequences in the sample specify the same CDR3.

The CDR3 contains 14 residues. Trimming removed 0 bases at V and 1 base at J, with 4 bases between. Germline-derived CDR1 and CDR2 are SEHNR and FQNEAQ (reference sequence). Authors' data handling: Estimation of nucleated cell counts relied on the amplification of reference gene primers. The data were produced by immunoSEQ multiplex PCR, yet TCRdb's version contains in-frame clones alone and is incomplete. V, J and clone size are those of that table, while D and trimming were read from the DNA. The table lists under 250,000 clones, around 90% of them singletons. Sequencing input: peripheral blood. The rearrangement joins TRBV7-9 to TRBJ1-3; D unclear. This TCR came from a man in his thirties or forties with COVID-19, enrolled during active disease. For the CDR3, the DNA is TGTGCCAGCAGCTTAGCGTCGTCTGGAAACACCATATATTTT. Its translation is CASSLASSGNTIYF.